These T cell receptor beta chains were read from a single sample in a study of blood T cell repertoires in COVID-19. Sequencing used immunoSEQ multiplex PCR; TCRdb keeps in-frame clones, though not all of them. The table records approximately 170,000 clones, roughly 90% of them present only once. Specimen: peripheral blood. These receptors originate from a man between 60 and 70 years old with active or convalescent COVID-19. Both conserved end residues are part of each CDR3. A D gene is named only where the DNA matches it firmly. Only some rows state a clone size, as once, few, many or a class for expanded clones.

CDR3 length	V gene	J gene	D gene	clone size	CDR3 protein	CDR3 DNA
15	TRBV2	TRBJ2-1	NA	NA	CASSEEGSSYNEQFF	TGTGCCAGCAGTGAAGAAGGGAGCTCCTACAATGAGCAGTTCTTC
14	TRBV9	TRBJ2-7	NA	NA	CASSVQGSSYEQYF	TGTGCCAGCAGCGTGCAGGGGAGCTCCTACGAGCAGTACTTC
14	TRBV5-6	TRBJ2-7	NA	NA	CASSPRGVSYEQYF	TGTGCCAGCAGCCCCAGGGGTGTCTCCTACGAGCAGTACTTC
16	TRBV2	TRBJ1-2	NA	NA	CASSSTRGDSGYGYIF	TGTGCCAGCAGCTCCACCCGGGGGGACTCGGGCTATGGCTACATCTTC
14	TRBV6-2/TRBV6-3	TRBJ1-6	NA	NA	CASSWGDTNSPLHF	TGTGCCAGCAGTTGGGGGGATACCAATTCACCCCTCCACTTT
14	TRBV18	TRBJ2-7	NA	NA	CASSPDRSSYEQYF	TGTGCCAGCTCCCCCGACAGGAGCTCCTACGAGCAGTACTTC
13	TRBV29-1	TRBJ1-3	NA	NA	CSVGQNSGNTIYF	TGCAGCGTTGGACAGAACTCTGGAAACACCATATATTTT
17	TRBV12-5	TRBJ1-6	TRBD1	NA	CASGYHRGLTYNSPLHF	TGTGCTAGTGGTTACCACAGGGGGCTGACCTATAATTCACCCCTCCACTTT
16	TRBV6-5	TRBJ1-5	TRBD1	NA	CASSYRPAQGDLPQHF	TGTGCCAGCAGTTACCGCCCGGCACAGGGGGATTTGCCCCAGCATTTT
13	TRBV9	TRBJ2-7	TRBD1	NA	CASSPTTGLEQYF	TGTGCCAGCAGCCCTACGACAGGGCTCGAGCAGTACTTC
14	TRBV5-1	TRBJ1-3	TRBD1	NA	CASSQTGSGNTIYF	TGCGCCAGCAGCCAGACAGGGTCTGGAAACACCATATATTTT
14	TRBV30	TRBJ2-3	NA	NA	CAWRGGRGGDTQYF	TGTGCCTGGAGGGGGGGGCGCGGAGGAGATACGCAGTATTTT
13	TRBV5-1	TRBJ1-2	TRBD1	NA	CASSGTGDYGYTF	TGCGCCAGCAGTGGGACAGGAGACTATGGCTACACCTTC
17	TRBV5-1	TRBJ1-3	TRBD1	NA	CASSLEGQTFSGNTIYF	TGCGCCAGCAGCTTGGAGGGACAGACCTTCTCTGGAAACACCATATATTTT
14	TRBV6-1	TRBJ1-2	TRBD1	NA	CASSEGSGGIGYTF	TGTGCCAGCAGTGAAGGGTCAGGGGGTATTGGCTACACCTTC
12	TRBV27	TRBJ1-5	NA	NA	CASSQGNQPQHF	TGTGCCAGCAGCCAGGGAAATCAGCCCCAGCATTTT
18	TRBV6-4	TRBJ1-4	TRBD1	NA	CASSDSLGQVEVGEKLFF	TGTGCCAGCAGTGACTCCCTTGGACAGGTCGAGGTCGGGGAAAAACTGTTTTTT
15	TRBV10-1	TRBJ2-5	NA	NA	CASSEWSGRQETQYF	TGCGCCAGCAGTGAGTGGTCAGGCCGTCAAGAGACCCAGTACTTC
12	TRBV12-3/TRBV12-4	TRBJ1-1	NA	once	CASSQGPTEAFF	TGTGCCAGCAGTCAGGGGCCCACTGAAGCTTTCTTT
15	TRBV19	TRBJ1-2	NA	NA	CASSIVGRANYGYTF	TGTGCCAGTAGTATAGTGGGCAGGGCGAACTATGGCTACACCTTC
16	TRBV4-2	TRBJ2-5	NA	NA	CASSQGSWGLSEIQYF	TGTGCCAGCAGCCAAGGATCTTGGGGACTTAGCGAGATCCAGTACTTC
15	TRBV7-2	TRBJ1-2	NA	once	CASSLIDRDTYGYTF	TGTGCCAGCAGCTTAATCGACCGGGACACTTATGGCTACACCTTC
13	TRBV5-1	TRBJ2-7	NA	NA	CASSLSGAWEQYF	TGCGCCAGCAGCTTGTCGGGAGCATGGGAGCAGTACTTC
10	TRBV20-1	TRBJ2-5	NA	NA	CSAPLETQYF	TGCAGTGCGCCCCTAGAAACCCAGTACTTC
15	TRBV6-5	TRBJ1-1	TRBD1	NA	CASSPGQGAYTEAFF	TGTGCCAGCAGCCCCGGACAGGGGGCGTACACTGAAGCTTTCTTT
19	TRBV28	TRBJ1-2	TRBD1	NA	CASSLSPTGQATTNYGYTF	TGTGCCAGCAGTTTATCTCCGACAGGACAGGCCACGACTAACTATGGCTACACCTTC
16	TRBV5-1	TRBJ2-3	NA	NA	CASSFRPIPAFQAPTF	TGCGCCAGCAGCTTTAGACCGATTCCTGCATTTCAGGCCCCCACTTTT
15	TRBV7-8	TRBJ2-7	TRBD1	NA	CASSLVQGVSYEQYF	TGTGCCAGCAGCTTAGTACAGGGGGTCTCCTACGAGCAGTACTTC
12	TRBV29-1	TRBJ1-2	TRBD1	NA	CSVGTGGLGYTF	TGCAGCGTTGGAACAGGGGGCTTGGGCTACACCTTC
15	TRBV3-1/TRBV3-2	TRBJ2-1	NA	NA	CASSLLGARNNEQFF	TGTGCCAGCAGCCTGTTAGGGGCCCGGAACAATGAGCAGTTCTTC
17	TRBV4-1	TRBJ2-3	TRBD2	NA	CASSQGGLAASTDTQYF	TGCGCCAGCAGCCAAGGAGGGCTAGCGGCTAGCACAGATACGCAGTATTTT
14	TRBV3-1/TRBV3-2	TRBJ1-2	TRBD1	NA	CASSPGQGPYGYTF	TGTGCCAGCAGTCCTGGACAGGGCCCCTATGGCTACACCTTC
15	TRBV3-1/TRBV3-2	TRBJ2-4	TRBD2	NA	CASSQGSGRPNIQYF	TGTGCCAGCAGCCAAGGTAGCGGGAGACCAAACATTCAGTACTTC
15	TRBV6-5	TRBJ1-4	TRBD1	NA	CASRSGQTLNEKLFF	TGTGCCAGCAGGTCGGGACAGACATTAAATGAAAAACTGTTTTTT
14	TRBV3-1/TRBV3-2	TRBJ2-1	TRBD2	NA	CASSPSGTYNEQFF	TGTGCCAGCAGCCCGAGCGGGACCTACAATGAGCAGTTCTTC
14	TRBV25-1	TRBJ1-1	TRBD1	NA	CASGGQGRSTEAFF	TGTGCCAGCGGAGGACAGGGGAGGTCTACTGAAGCTTTCTTT
13	TRBV27	TRBJ1-1	NA	NA	CASSLQGNTEAFF	TGTGCCAGCAGCCTACAGGGAAACACTGAAGCTTTCTTT
17	TRBV19	TRBJ2-7	TRBD2	NA	CASSIDQVGGSPYEQYF	TGTGCCAGTAGTATAGATCAAGTGGGCGGGAGCCCGTACGAGCAGTACTTC
16	TRBV5-1	TRBJ1-1	TRBD1	once	CASSLGYRGRITEAFF	TGCGCCAGCAGCTTGGGCTACAGGGGGCGGATCACTGAAGCTTTCTTT
16	TRBV19	TRBJ2-3	TRBD2	NA	CASQPSAGESTDTQYF	TGTGCCAGCCAACCTTCAGCGGGGGAAAGCACAGATACGCAGTATTTT
17	TRBV27	TRBJ1-1	NA	NA	CASSSRIREQLNTEAFF	TGTGCCAGCAGTTCGCGAATCCGGGAGCAATTGAACACTGAAGCTTTCTTT
13	TRBV5-1	TRBJ2-5	NA	NA	CASSSAGGETQYF	TGCGCCAGCAGCTCAGCGGGCGGGGAGACCCAGTACTTC
16	TRBV15	TRBJ1-4	TRBD1	NA	CATSKGRQGLSEKLFF	TGTGCCACCAGCAAGGGGAGACAGGGCTTAAGTGAAAAACTGTTTTTT
15	TRBV6-6	TRBJ1-6	NA	once	CASRKETVLLSPLHF	TGTGCCAGCAGGAAAGAGACAGTTCTGCTGTCACCCCTCCACTTT
15	TRBV7-2	TRBJ2-7	TRBD1	NA	CASSHAMTGSYEQYF	TGTGCCAGCAGCCATGCAATGACAGGGTCCTACGAGCAGTACTTC
16	TRBV29-1	TRBJ2-1	TRBD2	NA	CSVEDQRTSGSNEQFF	TGCAGCGTTGAAGATCAAAGGACTAGCGGGAGCAATGAGCAGTTCTTC
13	TRBV10-3	TRBJ2-7	NA	NA	CAISQVTSYEQYF	TGTGCCATCAGTCAGGTGACCTCCTACGAGCAGTACTTC
14	TRBV6-2/TRBV6-3	TRBJ2-5	TRBD2	NA	CASSRLAGKETQYF	TGTGCCAGCAGCAGACTAGCGGGAAAGGAGACCCAGTACTTC